The next 18 T cell receptor beta chains were all read from a single sample in a study of cytomegalovirus exposure and HLA in healthy donors. With 60 Vbeta and 13 Jbeta primers, the PCR was carried out. Assay: immunoSEQ multiplex PCR; the TCRdb copy retains only in-frame clones and omits some. The data contain about 77,000 clones, around 75% of them singletons. Sequencing was carried out using PBMCs. Receptors were obtained from a middle-aged woman in good health and CMV-seronegative.

The CDR3 sequence is CAIHSLTLGLSSGEDYEQYF. The DNA of the CDR3 is TGTGCCATACACAGCCTAACCCTGGGACTTTCTAGCGGGGAAGACTACGAGCAGTACTTC. The genes are TRBV7-3 and TRBJ2-7; 9 nucleotides agree with TRBD2. Losses at the gene ends were 10 bases for V and 3 bases for J; bases not matched to a gene: 28. Germline-derived CDR1 and CDR2 are SGHTA and FQGTGA. There are 20 residues in the CDR3.

This clone occurred a few times. CDR3 loop: CASRINPGTGAGEQYF. CDR3 nucleotides: TGTGCCAGTAGAATAAACCCCGGGACAGGGGCGGGGGAGCAGTACTTC. The V gene is TRBV19, the J gene TRBJ2-7; 10 nucleotides line up with TRBD1. This CDR3 is 16 amino acids long. J gave up 7 bases and V 6 bases, and 15 bases lay outside the gene matches. Germline CDR1 is LNHDA and CDR2 is SQIVND (reference sequence). The entire variable domain, with the rest obtained from reference TRBV19 and TRBJ2-7, is as follows: DGGITQSPKYLFRKEGQNVTLSCEQNLNHDAMYWYRQDPGQGLRLIYYSQIVNDFQKGDIAEGYSVSREKKESFPLTVTSAQKNPTAFYLCASRINPGTGAGEQYFGPGTRLTVT.

This clone came up a few times. The V gene is TRBV7-2, the J gene TRBJ2-7, with 8 bases lining up with TRBD2. The CDR3 has 14 amino acids. Germline V lookup: CDR1 SGHTA, CDR2 FQGNSA. With V trimmed by 6 bases and J by 1 base, 5 bases remained unmatched. CDR3 DNA: TGTGCCAGCAGACGAATAGCGGGATCCTACGAGCAGTACTTC. The encoded protein is CASRRIAGSYEQYF. The full variable domain, with the rest looked up from reference TRBV7-2 and TRBJ2-7, is GAGVSQSPSNKVTEKGKDVELRCDPISGHTALYWYRQSLGQGLEFLIYFQGNSAPDKSGLPSDRFSAERTGGSVSTLTIQRTQQEDSAVYLCASRRIAGSYEQYFGPGTRLTVT.

The chain recombines TRBV10-3 with TRBJ2-2, with TRBD1 matching 7 bases. Looked up from germline, CDR1 is ENHRY and CDR2 is SYGVKD. This CDR3 contains 14 residues. The V and J ends lost 6 bases and 3 bases, in that order; junction bases with no gene match: 4. In nucleotides, the CDR3 is TGTGCCATCAGGCGACAGGGCGACACCGGGGAGCTGTTTTTT. As protein: CAIRRQGDTGELFF.

This clone was counted a single time. The chain has TRBV5-6 and TRBJ2-1, with a tentative D call TRBD2 (5 bases). Trimming removed 3 bases from V and 0 bases from J, with 7 bases in between. The germline CDR1 and CDR2 sequences are SGHDT and YYEEEE. CDR3 length: 14 amino acids. CDR3 protein: CASSSLASYNEQFF. The CDR3 DNA reads as TGTGCCAGCAGCTCCCTAGCCTCCTACAATGAGCAGTTCTTC.

V usage is TRBV5-4 and J usage is TRBJ2-7; tentatively, D is TRBD1 (5 bases). V was pared by 2 bases and J by 6 bases, with 9 bases between. The CDR3 is made up of 12 amino acids. Per germline, CDR1 SGHNT and CDR2 YYREEE (reference sequence). CDR3 DNA sequence: TGTGCCAGCAGCTTTACAACAGGCGAGCAGTACTTC. It encodes CASSFTTGEQYF.

The V and J genes are TRBV5-6 and TRBJ1-5; D is possibly TRBD1 (5 bases). CDR1 and CDR2 (germline): SGHDT, YYEEEE. The V end lost 3 bases, the J end lost 0 bases, and 10 bases lay between the germline ends. This CDR3 comprises 15 residues. CDR3 DNA sequence: TGTGCCAGCAGCTCCAGGGCAGATAGCAATCAGCCCCAGCATTTT. Protein: CASSSRADSNQPQHF.

V usage is TRBV2 and J usage is TRBJ2-3, with 9 bases that match TRBD2. CDR3 length: 15 amino acids. CDR1 and CDR2 (germline): SNHLY, FYNNEI. V lost 7 bases and J lost 6; bases outside the gene matches: 11. This chain's CDR3 is CASKGTAGGPDTQYF. In nucleotides, the CDR3 is TGTGCCAGCAAGGGGACGGCGGGGGGGCCTGATACGCAGTATTTT.

This clone has more than one count but fewer than ten. The V call is TRBV13, the J call TRBJ2-1; 9 bases map to TRBD2. With 0 bases clipped from V and 4 bases from J, the junction kept 10 bases outside the gene matches. Germline-derived CDR1 and CDR2 are PRHDT and FYEKMQ (reference sequence). This CDR3 has 18 amino acids. CDR3 bases: TGTGCCAGCAGCTTAGGGTGGGCGGGAGGGACCCTATACAATGAGCAGTTCTTC. Translation gives CASSLGWAGGTLYNEQFF. Filled out from reference TRBV13 and TRBJ2-1, the complete variable domain reads AAGVIQSPRHLIKEKRETATLKCYPIPRHDTVYWYQQGPGQDPQFLISFYEKMQSDKGSIPDRFSAQQFSDYHSELNMSSLELGDSALYFCASSLGWAGGTLYNEQFFGPGTRLTVL.

This chain connects TRBV25-1 to TRBJ1-1; possible D gene TRBD1, 6 bases. The CDR3 loop spans 14 amino acids. The V end lost 5 bases, the J end lost 8 bases, and 18 bases lay between the germline ends. The germline V gene has CDR1 MGHDK and CDR2 SYGVNS. CDR3 in DNA: TGTGCCAGCAGTTTACAGGGCGCGGCGGCCGAAGCTTTCTTT. Residues: CASSLQGAAAEAFF.

J is TRBJ2-1 and V is TRBV7-2; 12 nucleotides match TRBD2. Per the germline V gene, CDR1 is SGHTA and CDR2 is FQGNSA. Trimming removed 4 bases from V and 7 bases from J; junction bases left unmatched: 14. The CDR3 has 18 residues. CDR3 in amino acids: CASSSRGLAGAVLNEQFF. DNA of the CDR3: TGTGCCAGCAGCTCACGGGGACTAGCGGGCGCTGTCTTGAATGAGCAGTTCTTC.

The V gene is TRBV10-3, the J gene TRBJ1-6, with a tentative D call TRBD1 (5 bases). Trimming took 7 bases from V and 8 from J, leaving 18 bases between them. CDR3 size: 15 residues. Germline CDR1 is ENHRY and CDR2 is SYGVKD. The CDR3 loop reads CAITPRQGSDSPLHF. The CDR3 DNA reads as TGTGCCATCACCCCAAGGCAGGGTTCTGATTCACCCCTCCACTTT.

The chain employs TRBV7-9 and TRBJ2-5; possibly TRBD1 for D (5 bases). V gave up 0 bases and J gave up 5 bases, with 10 bases separating them. Per the germline V gene, CDR1 is SEHNR and CDR2 is FQNEAQ (reference sequence). The CDR3 length is 14 residues. This chain's CDR3 is CASSLAVGRETQYF. In DNA, the CDR3 is TGTGCCAGCAGCTTAGCGGTGGGGCGGGAGACCCAGTACTTC.

This rearrangement joins TRBV6-1 to TRBJ1-1, with a tentative D call TRBD1 (5 bases). This CDR3 comprises 13 residues. CDR1 and CDR2 from the germline V gene are MNHNS and SASEGT. V was clipped by 7 bases and J by 3 bases, with 12 bases between them. As DNA, the CDR3 is TGTGCCAGCATAGGTGACAGTCACACTGAAGCTTTCTTT. Its translation: CASIGDSHTEAFF.

This chain connects TRBV5-4 to TRBJ1-2, with TRBD1 identical over 8 bases. Germline V gene data show CDR1 as SGHNT and CDR2 as YYREEE (reference sequence). There are 14 residues in the CDR3. The junction had 3 bases not matched to a gene; V was cut back by 0 bases and J by 5 bases. The CDR3 DNA follows: TGTGCCAGCAGCTTGGCAGGGGGCGGATATGGCTACACCTTC. The encoded protein is CASSLAGGGYGYTF.

This sequence joins TRBV7-2 and TRBJ1-4; D is possibly TRBD1 (6 bases). The germline V gene encodes CDR1 SGHTA and CDR2 FQGNSA. V lost 1 base and J 7 bases, leaving 16 bases between the germline ends. This CDR3 contains 16 residues. In DNA, the CDR3 is TGTGCCAGCAGCTTAGGGCAGGGGAAACCCAGTGAAAAACTGTTTTTT. Its protein is CASSLGQGKPSEKLFF.

A few counts support this clone. The V gene is TRBV28, the J gene TRBJ2-7; 10 bases agree with TRBD1. The length of the CDR3 is 15 residues. Germline V gene sequence: CDR1 MDHEN, CDR2 SYDVKM. V lost 5 bases to trimming and J lost 0 bases; unmatched junction nucleotides: 4. The CDR3 DNA follows: TGTGCCAGCAGTCCGAGGACAGGGGGCTCCTACGAGCAGTACTTC. It is translated as CASSPRTGGSYEQYF.

The DNA for the CDR3 is TGTGCCAGTAGTAGTCTAGCGGTACCAGATACGCAGTATTTT. Protein product: CASSSLAVPDTQYF. The chain combines TRBV19 with TRBJ2-3; 7 nucleotides match TRBD2. The germline CDR1 and CDR2 sequences are LNHDA and SQIVND (reference sequence). V shed 4 bases and J 4 bases; nucleotides not matched to a gene: 5. This CDR3 is 14 amino acids long. The variable domain in full, with the rest retrieved from reference TRBV19 and TRBJ2-3, is DGGITQSPKYLFRKEGQNVTLSCEQNLNHDAMYWYRQDPGQGLRLIYYSQIVNDFQKGDIAEGYSVSREKKESFPLTVTSAQKNPTAFYLCASSSLAVPDTQYFGPGTRLTVL.